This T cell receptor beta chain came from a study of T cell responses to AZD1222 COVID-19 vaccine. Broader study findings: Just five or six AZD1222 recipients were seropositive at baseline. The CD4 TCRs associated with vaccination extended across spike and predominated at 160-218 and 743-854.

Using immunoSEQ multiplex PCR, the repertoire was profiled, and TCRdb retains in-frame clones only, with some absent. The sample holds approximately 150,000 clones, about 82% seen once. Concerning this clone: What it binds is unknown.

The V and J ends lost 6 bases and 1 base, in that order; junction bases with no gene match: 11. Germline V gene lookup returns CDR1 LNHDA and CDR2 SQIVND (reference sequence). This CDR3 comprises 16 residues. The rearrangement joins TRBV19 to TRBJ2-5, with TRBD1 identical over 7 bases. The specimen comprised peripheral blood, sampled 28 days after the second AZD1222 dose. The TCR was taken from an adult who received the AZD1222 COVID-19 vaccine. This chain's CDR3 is CASSKTTGARQETQYF. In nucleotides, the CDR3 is TGTGCCAGTAGCAAGACCACAGGGGCGCGCCAAGAGACCCAGTACTTC.